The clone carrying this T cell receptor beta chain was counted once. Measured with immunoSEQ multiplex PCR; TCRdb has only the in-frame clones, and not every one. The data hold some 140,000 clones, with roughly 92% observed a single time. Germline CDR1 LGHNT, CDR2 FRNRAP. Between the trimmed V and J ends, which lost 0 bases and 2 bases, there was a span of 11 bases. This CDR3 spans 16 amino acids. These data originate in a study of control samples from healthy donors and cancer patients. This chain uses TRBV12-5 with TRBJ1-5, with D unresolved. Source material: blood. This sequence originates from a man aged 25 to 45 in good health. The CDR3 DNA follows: TGTGCTAGTGGTTTGGTAATCGGCCCTCGCAATCAGCCCCAGCATTTT. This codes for CASGLVIGPRNQPQHF.